The 31 T cell receptor beta chains reported below all come from one sample, sequenced in a study of OX40 agonist ivuxolimab in advanced cancers. Clones were sequenced by immunoSEQ multiplex PCR, and TCRdb holds only the in-frame ones, with some missing. The table lists about 92,000 clones, roughly four fifths of them singletons, with approximately 6.3% in the top ten. The sequencing used CD4+ or CD8+ T cells sorted from blood, collected in a trial of the OX40 agonist ivuxolimab. The receptors derive from an adult with an advanced solid tumor such as melanoma, head and neck, liver or kidney cancer.

Here the CDR3 reads CASSQSADSNQPQHF. The CDR3, as DNA: TGTGCCAGCTCCCAATCAGCGGATAGCAATCAGCCCCAGCATTTT. The chain carries TRBV18 and TRBJ1-5; D uncertain. This CDR3 region has 15 residues. In germline, CDR1 is KGHSH, CDR2 LQKENI. The V gene lost 6 bases and the J gene lost 0 bases, with 12 bases spanning the gap.

This chain uses TRBV10-2 with TRBJ2-1, with TRBD2 matching 10 bases. CDR1 WSHSY and CDR2 SAAADI come from the germline V gene. The CDR3 is 14 residues long. Trimming at V came to 11 bases and at J to 3 bases, leaving 7 bases not matched to a gene. The CDR3 sequence: CAGLAGGRYNEQFF. For the CDR3, the DNA is TGCGCCGGTTTAGCGGGAGGCCGCTACAATGAGCAGTTCTTC.

V usage is TRBV10-3 and J usage is TRBJ2-7, with D tentatively TRBD2 (6 bases). The CDR3 is 14 residues long. Germline loops: CDR1 ENHRY, CDR2 SYGVKD. The V end was cut by 6 bases, the J end by 6 bases, with 18 bases between. The CDR3 region has the DNA TGTGCCATCAGGACCGGGACTGAGGGTGGCGAGCAGTACTTC. Translating it yields CAIRTGTEGGEQYF.

The chain has TRBV6-1 and TRBJ1-5; 9 bases agree with TRBD1. Looked up from germline, CDR1 is MNHNS and CDR2 is SASEGT. V lost 6 bases and J lost 6; bases outside the gene matches: 3. The CDR3 totals 13 residues. In DNA form, the CDR3 reads TGTGCCAGCAGACAGGGGGCTGGTCAGCCCCAGCATTTT. It codes for CASRQGAGQPQHF.

The table lists this clone with a count of one. This same CDR3 is encoded by further DNA sequences in the sample. V is TRBV7-6 and J is TRBJ1-1; D is uncertain. This CDR3 is built from 13 residues. CDR1 is SGHVS and CDR2 is FNYEAQ in the germline V gene. Between the trimmed V and J ends, which lost 2 bases and 0 bases, there was a span of 4 bases. CDR3: CASSLRMNTEAFF. CDR3 DNA sequence: TGTGCCAGCAGCTTAAGGATGAACACTGAAGCTTTCTTT.

In this sample, this clone turned up a few times. The chain couples TRBV19 to TRBJ1-1; no definite D call. The CDR3 runs to 14 residues. CDR1 and CDR2 from the germline V gene are LNHDA and SQIVND (reference sequence). With 5 bases removed from V and 0 bases from J, the gap between germline ends came to 10 bases. CDR3 loop: CASSSPGMNTEAFF. DNA of the CDR3: TGTGCCAGTAGTTCTCCGGGGATGAACACTGAAGCTTTCTTT.

The chain employs TRBV5-1 and TRBJ1-6; TRBD1 matches 7 bases. Germline CDR1 is SGHRS and CDR2 is YFSETQ. After removal of 4 bases from V and 5 bases from J, the junction contained 9 bases not matched to a gene. The CDR3 extends over 16 amino acids. CDR3 loop: CASSPLGQGDNSPLHF. CDR3 DNA: TGCGCCAGCAGCCCCCTCGGGCAGGGGGATAATTCACCCCTCCACTTT.

The chain employs TRBV30 and TRBJ1-2; D unresolved. Germline CDR1 is GTSNPN and CDR2 is SVGIG (reference sequence). V was pared by 4 bases and J by 1 base, with 13 bases between. The CDR3 extends over 14 amino acids. CDR3 residues: CAWTPLGSNYGYTF. The CDR3 DNA follows: TGTGCCTGGACTCCCCTGGGCAGTAACTATGGCTACACCTTC.

This clone has just one count. The rearrangement links TRBV5-6 to TRBJ2-4; 8 nucleotides align to TRBD1. Germline V CDR1 and CDR2: SGHDT, YYEEEE. CDR3 length equals 16 residues. V lost 7 bases and J lost 3; bases outside the gene matches: 12. The CDR3 coding sequence is TGTGCCAGCGAGTCGCTCAAACAGGGGGTCAAAAACATTCAGTACTTC. It translates to CASESLKQGVKNIQYF.

The rearrangement joins TRBV5-1 to TRBJ2-3; TRBD2 is a possible D gene (6 bases). CDR1 and CDR2 from the germline V gene are SGHRS and YFSETQ. V dropped 4 bases and J dropped 3 bases, with 24 bases sitting between them. The length of the CDR3 is 18 residues. DNA of the CDR3: TGCGCCAGCAGCCCAGGCCTTCGTCGCGGGGTCCGGACAGATACGCAGTATTTT. It encodes CASSPGLRRGVRTDTQYF.

The rearrangement uses TRBV15 and TRBJ1-1; D may be TRBD1 (5 bases). This CDR3 contains 15 residues. V was pared by 1 base and J by 3 bases, with 12 bases between. Germline V lookup: CDR1 LNHNV, CDR2 YYDKDF (reference sequence). The CDR3 is CATSRVYGRDTEAFF. The CDR3 DNA follows: TGTGCCACCAGCAGAGTATACGGCAGGGACACTGAAGCTTTCTTT. Looking up the rest from reference TRBV15 and TRBJ1-1 gives the full variable domain: DAMVIQNPRYQVTQFGKPVTLSCSQTLNHNVMYWYQQKSSQAPKLLFHYYDKDFNNEADTPDNFQSRRPNTSFCFLDIRSPGLGDTAMYLCATSRVYGRDTEAFFGQGTRLTVV.

The chain is built from TRBV5-1 and TRBJ2-2; D is ambiguous. CDR3 length: 12 residues. Germline V gene lookup returns CDR1 SGHRS and CDR2 YFSETQ. Trimming pared 5 bases from V and 10 bases from J, leaving 12 bases between. The CDR3 region has the DNA TGCGCCAGCAGTCGGACGGGTGAGGAGCTGTTTTTT. It specifies CASSRTGEELFF.

CDR3: CSVTDRFEAFF. The CDR3 DNA reads as TGCAGCGTTACGGACAGGTTTGAAGCTTTCTTT. The chain employs TRBV29-1 and TRBJ1-1; 7 bases align to TRBD1. V lost 5 bases and J lost 7; bases outside the gene matches: 4. This CDR3 comprises 11 residues. Germline loops: CDR1 SQVTM, CDR2 ANQGSEA.

This chain uses TRBV5-4 with TRBJ1-1; D is perhaps TRBD1 (6 bases). V lost 1 base and J 1 base, leaving 11 bases between the germline ends. The CDR3 runs 15 residues. Germline CDR1 and CDR2: SGHNT and YYREEE (reference sequence). CDR3 residues: CASSLSRGSNTEAFF. In DNA form, the CDR3 reads TGTGCCAGCAGCTTGAGCAGGGGTTCGAACACTGAAGCTTTCTTT.

This chain joins TRBV11-2 and TRBJ2-7, with a possible D match to TRBD2 (6 bases). Germline CDR1 SGHAT, CDR2 FQNNGV. Trimming removed 5 bases from V and 9 bases from J, with 20 bases in between. The CDR3 spans 14 residues. The CDR3 region is CASSPGLRSGGQYF. The CDR3 DNA sequence: TGTGCCAGCAGCCCGGGACTGCGTTCTGGGGGGCAGTACTTC.

V gene TRBV10-3 combines with J gene TRBJ2-5, with D tentatively TRBD2 (6 bases). The J call may be faulty, since TRBJ2-7 better matches the DNA end. Germline lookup yields CDR1 ENHRY and CDR2 SYGVKD. There are 15 residues in the CDR3. CDR3 nucleotide sequence: TGTGCCATCAGTGGCTCCGGGACTTCATCCTACGAGCAGTACTTC. This gives the protein CAISGSGTSSYEQYF.

V gene TRBV7-2 combines with J gene TRBJ1-2; maybe TRBD1 (6 bases). CDR3 length: 18 amino acids. The V end was cut by 2 bases, the J end by 1 base, with 20 bases between. Looked up from germline, CDR1 is SGHTA and CDR2 is FQGNSA. The CDR3 nucleotides are TGTGCCAGCAGCTTACCGGACAGACGGTTGGACGGTAACTATGGCTACACCTTC. Protein sequence: CASSLPDRRLDGNYGYTF.

This clone was observed a single time. The V call is TRBV7-9, the J call TRBJ2-2, with TRBD1 matching over 7 bases. This CDR3 comprises 12 residues. J was trimmed by 3 bases and V by 10 bases; bases with no gene match: 2. Per germline, CDR1 SEHNR and CDR2 FQNEAQ (reference sequence). The CDR3 protein is CAIGQDTGELFF. In DNA form, the CDR3 reads TGTGCCATCGGACAGGACACCGGGGAGCTGTTTTTT.

The chain combines TRBV2 with TRBJ2-2, with D perhaps TRBD2 (7 bases). The CDR3 loop spans 17 amino acids. Per germline, CDR1 SNHLY and CDR2 FYNNEI. V was cut by 8 bases and J by 3 bases, with 22 bases left in between. The CDR3 nucleotides are TGTGCCAGCCGAGAAGGTGGCGCGGGGGCGCACACCGGGGAGCTGTTTTTT. This translates into CASREGGAGAHTGELFF. The full variable domain, rest sourced from reference TRBV2 and TRBJ2-2, is EPEVTQTPSHQVTQMGQEVILRCVPISNHLYFYWYRQILGQKVEFLVSFYNNEISEKSEIFDDQFSVERPDGSNFTLKIRSTKLEDSAMYFCASREGGAGAHTGELFFGEGSRLTVL.

This clone has only a few counts. The genes are TRBV30 and TRBJ1-2; D not resolved. V was trimmed by 1 base and J by 2 bases, leaving 8 bases between them. CDR3 size: 13 residues. In germline, CDR1 is GTSNPN, CDR2 SVGIG (reference sequence). In DNA, the CDR3 is TGTGCCTGGAGTGGTTATGGAAACTATGGCTACACCTTC. Translation: CAWSGYGNYGYTF. The complete variable domain, with remaining parts taken from reference TRBV30 and TRBJ1-2, reads SQTIHQWPATLVQPVGSPLSLECTVEGTSNPNLYWYRQAAGRGLQLLFYSVGIGQISSEVPQNLSASRPQDRQFILSSKKLLLSDSGFYLCAWSGYGNYGYTFGSGTRLTVV.

This chain links TRBV29-1 with TRBJ2-7; no reliable D call. Germline CDR1 is SQVTM and CDR2 is ANQGSEA. There are 9 residues in the CDR3. The V end was cut by 6 bases, the J end by 2 bases, with 2 bases between. The CDR3 DNA reads TGCAGCGTAGCCTACGAGCAGTACTTC. Amino acid sequence: CSVAYEQYF.

This clone was observed a handful of times. The chain employs TRBV4-2 and TRBJ1-2; D is unclear. V was pared by 0 bases and J by 4 bases, with 6 bases between. Germline V CDR1 and CDR2: LGHNA, YNFKEQ. CDR3 size: 13 residues. CDR3 sequence: CASSQDLGYGYTF. In nucleotides, the CDR3 is TGTGCCAGCAGCCAAGATTTGGGCTATGGCTACACCTTC.

The chain recombines TRBV15 with TRBJ2-7; D might be TRBD1 or TRBD2, each matching 7 bases. The CDR3 is 15 amino acids. The germline V gene has CDR1 LNHNV and CDR2 YYDKDF (reference sequence). V gave up 5 bases and J gave up 0 bases, with 14 bases separating them. The CDR3 sequence: CATSRGGGSSYEQYF. Written as DNA, the CDR3 is TGTGCCACCAGCCGAGGGGGCGGGAGCTCCTACGAGCAGTACTTC. The whole variable domain, filled in from reference TRBV15 and TRBJ2-7, reads DAMVIQNPRYQVTQFGKPVTLSCSQTLNHNVMYWYQQKSSQAPKLLFHYYDKDFNNEADTPDNFQSRRPNTSFCFLDIRSPGLGDTAMYLCATSRGGGSSYEQYFGPGTRLTVT.

The rearrangement links TRBV2 to TRBJ2-7; D gene uncertain. The CDR3 totals 14 residues. V shed 3 bases and J shed 4 bases, with 13 bases lying between them. Germline values: CDR1 SNHLY, CDR2 FYNNEI. The DNA for the CDR3 is TGTGCCAGCAGTGACTGGGCGGAACGGTACGAGCAGTACTTC. Translation gives CASSDWAERYEQYF.

This clone has a handful of counts. V usage is TRBV11-2 and J usage is TRBJ1-3; D may be TRBD1 (5 bases). V lost 1 base and J 10 bases, leaving 17 bases between the germline ends. From germline, CDR1 is SGHAT and CDR2 FQNNGV. There are 15 residues in the CDR3. The chain's CDR3 is CASSLVSVSRGTIYF. The CDR3 DNA reads as TGTGCCAGCAGCTTAGTGTCCGTGTCGAGGGGAACCATATATTTT.

This clone showed up just a few times. The chain has TRBV30 and TRBJ1-1, with TRBD1 matching over 7 bases. Germline V gene sequence: CDR1 GTSNPN, CDR2 SVGIG (reference sequence). This CDR3 has 13 residues. With V trimmed by 4 bases and J by 1 base, 3 bases remained unmatched. The CDR3 spells CAWTRQGNTEAFF. The CDR3 DNA reads as TGTGCCTGGACCCGACAGGGGAACACTGAAGCTTTCTTT.

The chain is built from TRBV7-9 and TRBJ2-1, with TRBD2 as a possible D gene (5 bases). The CDR3 covers 15 residues. Between the trimmed V and J ends, which lost 2 bases and 8 bases, there was a span of 16 bases. The germline V gene encodes CDR1 SEHNR and CDR2 FQNEAQ (reference sequence). CDR3 in DNA: TGTGCCAGCAGCTTACTGGGAGCCGAGGGAGATGAGCAGTTCTTC. This encodes CASSLLGAEGDEQFF.

This chain joins TRBV10-3 and TRBJ1-2; no clear D gene. This CDR3 comprises 14 residues. Trimming cost V 7 bases and J 4 bases, with 16 bases left between them. The germline V gene encodes CDR1 ENHRY and CDR2 SYGVKD. The CDR3 loop reads CAITWNSGSYGYTF. Written as DNA, the CDR3 is TGTGCCATCACATGGAACTCTGGGAGCTATGGCTACACCTTC.

Sample share makes this clone medium-sized. V is TRBV5-3 and J is TRBJ1-2; D unresolved. TRBV5-3 is an ORF for which the function is uncertain. V was cut by 0 bases and J by 2 bases, with 14 bases left in between. The CDR3 sequence is 16 residues long. As DNA, the CDR3 is TGTGCCAGAAGCTTGGTTCGCCAGTTCCTCAACTATGGCTACACCTTC. Protein sequence: CARSLVRQFLNYGYTF.

V gene TRBV7-9 combines with J gene TRBJ1-2; D might be TRBD1 (6 bases). V was shortened by 3 bases and J by 4 bases, with 12 bases between the two germline ends. The CDR3 is 14 amino acids. The germline CDR1 and CDR2 sequences are SEHNR and FQNEAQ (reference sequence). CDR3 DNA: TGTGCCAGCAGCTTTCGGGACACAATCTATGGCTACACCTTC. This encodes CASSFRDTIYGYTF.

The rearrangement links TRBV10-3 to TRBJ1-5, with 7 bases aligning to TRBD1. The CDR3 loop spans 18 amino acids. With 5 bases clipped from V and 5 bases from J, the junction kept 18 bases outside the gene matches. The germline V gene has CDR1 ENHRY and CDR2 SYGVKD. The CDR3 sequence is CAISPRQGGSVGDQPQHF. In nucleotides, the CDR3 is TGTGCCATCAGTCCGCGACAGGGTGGGAGTGTGGGCGATCAGCCCCAGCATTTT.